What follows are 30 T cell receptor beta chains derived from one specimen sequenced in a study of T cell responses to AZD1222 COVID-19 vaccine. Assay: immunoSEQ multiplex PCR; the TCRdb copy retains only in-frame clones and omits some. The sample holds 65,000 to 85,000 clones; 90% to 95% are singletons and the top ten take about 5.2%. The material was peripheral blood, obtained on day 0 of AZD1222 vaccination. The source is an adult in good health.

The V call is TRBV4-3, the J call TRBJ1-6; possible D gene TRBD1, 6 bases. The CDR3 runs to 14 residues. Trimming cost V 0 bases and J 7 bases, with 7 bases left between them. CDR1 is LGHNA and CDR2 is YSLEER in the germline V gene. CDR3 DNA sequence: TGCGCCAGCAGCCAAGAGGACAGAAATTCACCCCTCCACTTT. Translated: CASSQEDRNSPLHF.

The J gene is TRBJ2-2, the V gene TRBV7-9; D is uncertain. The germline gives CDR1 SEHNR, CDR2 FQNEAQ (reference sequence). Trimming stripped 1 base from V and 2 bases from J, with 11 bases between. This CDR3 has 16 residues. Here the CDR3 reads CASSLDGVANTGELFF. Written as DNA, the CDR3 is TGTGCCAGCAGCTTAGATGGGGTTGCTAACACCGGGGAGCTGTTTTTT.

J is TRBJ1-2 and V is TRBV28; the D gene is possibly TRBD1 (6 bases). Between the trimmed V and J ends, which lost 3 bases and 8 bases, there was a span of 10 bases. Per the germline V gene, CDR1 is MDHEN and CDR2 is SYDVKM. There are 12 residues in the CDR3. CDR3 region: CASSLYRAGYTF. The DNA of the CDR3 is TGTGCCAGCAGTTTGTACAGGGCCGGCTACACCTTC.

The J gene is TRBJ1-1, the V gene TRBV28; D is perhaps TRBD1 (6 bases). This CDR3 region has 15 residues. Germline assignment: CDR1 MDHEN and CDR2 SYDVKM. V lost 4 bases and J 1 base, leaving 13 bases between the germline ends. CDR3 loop: CASSSGGRWNTEAFF. The DNA for the CDR3 is TGTGCCAGCAGTTCTGGGGGCAGGTGGAACACTGAAGCTTTCTTT.

The chain recombines TRBV28 with TRBJ2-7; D uncertain. Trimming took off 3 bases at V and 6 bases at J, with 15 bases between the two ends. Germline V CDR1 and CDR2: MDHEN, SYDVKM. This CDR3 is built from 14 residues. CDR3 nucleotide sequence: TGTGCCAGCAGTTTCCCCGTCAGTGTGAGCGAGCAGTACTTC. Its protein is CASSFPVSVSEQYF.

This sequence joins TRBV15 and TRBJ1-5; maybe TRBD1 (6 bases). Trimming left V 6 bases short and J 6 bases short, with 12 bases between. The CDR3 extends over 13 amino acids. CDR1 and CDR2 from the germline V gene are LNHNV and YYDKDF (reference sequence). This CDR3 reads CATSTGLSQPQHF. The CDR3 coding sequence is TGTGCCACCAGTACAGGGCTCAGTCAGCCCCAGCATTTT.

The chain employs TRBV27 and TRBJ1-5, with D possibly matching TRBD1 (6 bases). CDR1 MNHEY and CDR2 SMNVEV come from the germline V gene (reference sequence). The V gene lost 2 bases and the J gene lost 1 base, with 15 bases spanning the gap. The CDR3 length is 17 residues. CDR3 in amino acids: CASSLGGRGSSNQPQHF. CDR3 in DNA: TGTGCCAGCAGTTTAGGGGGGAGGGGGTCAAGCAATCAGCCCCAGCATTTT.

The chain has TRBV18 and TRBJ1-6; D is uncertain. The CDR3 is 15 residues long. Germline loops: CDR1 KGHSH, CDR2 LQKENI. V shed 3 bases and J shed 6 bases, with 12 bases lying between them. The CDR3 here is CASSPGMQVNSPLHF. The CDR3 region has the DNA TGTGCCAGCTCACCGGGGATGCAGGTTAATTCACCCCTCCACTTT.

V usage is TRBV7-8 and J usage is TRBJ1-3, with 12 bases identical to TRBD1. Losses at the gene ends were 5 bases for V and 3 bases for J; bases not matched to a gene: 11. This CDR3 has 18 amino acids. Germline V gene lookup returns CDR1 SGHVS and CDR2 FQNEAQ. CDR3 amino acids: CASSADHGTGGGGNTIYF. The CDR3 bases are TGTGCCAGCAGCGCTGACCACGGGACAGGGGGCGGTGGAAACACCATATATTTT.

The table lists this clone with a count of one. The J gene is TRBJ1-1, the V gene TRBV4-1; 8 nucleotides align to TRBD1. The CDR3 totals 15 residues. Germline V lookup: CDR1 MGHRA, CDR2 YSYEKL. With V trimmed by 4 bases and J by 3 bases, 7 bases remained unmatched. The CDR3 protein is CASSPGTGLDTEAFF. The CDR3 DNA reads TGCGCCAGCAGCCCTGGGACAGGCCTCGACACTGAAGCTTTCTTT.

The chain is built from TRBV5-6 and TRBJ1-3; 10 nucleotides match TRBD1. The CDR3 extends over 17 amino acids. V lost 3 bases to trimming and J lost 1 base; unmatched junction nucleotides: 7. Germline lookup yields CDR1 SGHDT and CDR2 YYEEEE. The CDR3 nucleotides read TGTGCCAGCAGCTCAGACAGGGGGCGCCCATCTGGAAACACCATATATTTT. Its translation is CASSSDRGRPSGNTIYF.

This chain links TRBV9 with TRBJ1-2, with a possible D match to TRBD1 (6 bases). CDR1 and CDR2 from the germline V gene are SGDLS and YYNGEE. V lost 0 bases and J 6 bases, leaving 15 bases between the germline ends. This CDR3 has 15 amino acids. CDR3 bases: TGTGCCAGCAGCGTAGACGGAGGCAGGGGAGATGGCTACACCTTC. It encodes CASSVDGGRGDGYTF.

The chain joins TRBV4-3 to TRBJ2-1, with D possibly being TRBD2 (6 bases). Trimming stripped 2 bases from V and 9 bases from J, with 8 bases between. The germline V gene has CDR1 LGHNA and CDR2 YSLEER. This CDR3 spans 12 amino acids. In DNA, the CDR3 is TGCGCCAGCAGCCAATTCGGGGGTGAGCAGTTCTTC. Protein: CASSQFGGEQFF.

The chain joins TRBV7-9 to TRBJ1-4; D gene uncertain. Germline CDR1 reads SEHNR; CDR2 reads FQNEAQ (reference sequence). The CDR3 loop spans 15 amino acids. Trimming removed 2 bases at V and 10 bases at J, with 17 bases between. The chain's CDR3 is CASSLSLVGRAKLFF. The CDR3 bases are TGTGCCAGCAGCTTAAGTTTGGTTGGGAGGGCAAAACTGTTTTTT.

The chain carries TRBV5-1 and TRBJ1-1; TRBD1 is a possible D gene (6 bases). V lost 0 bases and J 1 base, leaving 13 bases between the germline ends. The CDR3 is 16 residues long. Germline lookup yields CDR1 SGHRS and CDR2 YFSETQ. CDR3 region: CASSLVPTGGNTEAFF. The CDR3, as DNA: TGCGCCAGCAGCTTGGTCCCGACAGGAGGGAACACTGAAGCTTTCTTT.

The chain recombines TRBV5-1 with TRBJ2-7; TRBD1 might be the D (6 bases). In germline, CDR1 is SGHRS, CDR2 YFSETQ. Trimming shortened V by 2 bases and J by 6 bases, and 12 bases separated the two germline ends. The CDR3 has 13 amino acids. CDR3 coding DNA: TGCGCCAGCAGCTTTGGATGGACAGCCGAGCAGTACTTC. This encodes CASSFGWTAEQYF.

The chain uses TRBV19 and TRBJ2-7; 11 bases match TRBD1. The V and J ends lost 6 bases and 4 bases, in that order; junction bases with no gene match: 5. This CDR3 has 14 amino acids. Germline-derived CDR1 and CDR2 are LNHDA and SQIVND (reference sequence). The CDR3, as DNA: TGTGCCAGTAGGTTCGGACAGGGGGCTTACGAGCAGTACTTC. It yields the protein CASRFGQGAYEQYF.

The chain links TRBV11-2 to TRBJ1-3; no clear D gene. CDR1 SGHAT and CDR2 FQNNGV come from the germline V gene. V lost 3 bases to trimming and J lost 1 base, with 16 bases between them. The CDR3 contains 17 residues. This CDR3 reads CASSFSPLPGSGNTIYF. The CDR3 region has the DNA TGTGCCAGCAGCTTCTCCCCCCTCCCCGGTTCTGGAAACACCATATATTTT.

The J gene is TRBJ1-5, the V gene TRBV29-1; no clear D gene. Germline CDR1 is SQVTM and CDR2 is ANQGSEA. The CDR3 extends over 14 amino acids. V lost 4 bases, J lost 2 bases, and 12 bases lay in between. CDR3 residues: CSVVDFGGNQPQHF. The CDR3 DNA follows: TGCAGCGTTGTGGATTTCGGCGGCAATCAGCCCCAGCATTTT.

This clone was detected only once. The V gene is TRBV5-4, the J gene TRBJ2-3; D is uncertain. Looked up from germline, CDR1 is SGHNT and CDR2 is YYREEE (reference sequence). This CDR3 is built from 18 residues. V dropped 4 bases and J dropped 0 bases, with 21 bases sitting between them. CDR3 loop: CASSPKLWVAPSTDTQYF. The DNA for the CDR3 is TGTGCCAGCAGCCCGAAGCTTTGGGTGGCCCCTAGCACAGATACGCAGTATTTT. The variable domain in full, completed from reference TRBV5-4 and TRBJ2-3, reads ETGVTQSPTHLIKTRGQQVTLRCSSQSGHNTVSWYQQALGQGPQFIFQYYREEENGRGNFPPRFSGLQFPNYSSELNVNALELDDSALYLCASSPKLWVAPSTDTQYFGPGTRLTVL.

The chain links TRBV6-5 to TRBJ1-2, with 7 bases that match TRBD1. This CDR3 comprises 15 residues. CDR1 is MNHEY and CDR2 is SVGAGI in the germline V gene. V lost 2 bases, J lost 2 bases, and 5 bases stayed unmatched. CDR3 nucleotide sequence: TGTGCCAGCAGTTACACGCCGGGACAGAACTATGGCTACACCTTC. The encoded protein is CASSYTPGQNYGYTF.

This chain uses TRBV27 with TRBJ1-1; D gene unclear. Germline CDR1 and CDR2: MNHEY and SMNVEV (reference sequence). This CDR3 region has 14 residues. V lost 3 bases, J lost 0 bases, and 8 bases lay in between. CDR3 in amino acids: CASSFARLNTEAFF. In DNA, the CDR3 is TGTGCCAGCAGTTTTGCCAGGTTGAACACTGAAGCTTTCTTT.

V gene TRBV5-6 combines with J gene TRBJ1-4, with no clear D. Trimming shortened V by 0 bases and J by 8 bases, and 14 bases separated the two germline ends. CDR1 SGHDT and CDR2 YYEEEE come from the germline V gene. CDR3 size: 15 residues. The CDR3 is CASSLAEGLGEKLFF. DNA for the CDR3: TGTGCCAGCAGCTTGGCTGAGGGCTTAGGGGAAAAACTGTTTTTT.

The chain links TRBV15 to TRBJ2-3; 9 bases map to TRBD1. Germline V gene sequence: CDR1 LNHNV, CDR2 YYDKDF (reference sequence). With V trimmed by 6 bases and J by 6 bases, 4 bases remained unmatched. This CDR3 is 13 amino acids long. The DNA of the CDR3 is TGTGCCACCAGGGGACAGGGAGTGGATACGCAGTATTTT. Encoded protein: CATRGQGVDTQYF.

V and J are TRBV6-5 and TRBJ1-2; D gene ambiguous. Germline V gives CDR1 MNHEY, CDR2 SVGAGI. The CDR3 extends over 12 amino acids. Trimming removed 8 bases at V and 3 bases at J, with 10 bases between. CDR3 sequence reads: CASGSTHYGYTF. The CDR3 nucleotides read TGTGCCAGCGGGAGTACCCACTATGGCTACACCTTC.

About this clone: Other DNA variants within this sample encode the same CDR3. This chain uses TRBV7-9 with TRBJ1-5, with D unresolved. Deletions cut 1 base from V and 0 bases from J, with 7 bases between. This CDR3 has 15 residues. Germline CDR1 reads SEHNR; CDR2 reads FQNEAQ (reference sequence). The CDR3 coding sequence is TGTGCCAGCAGCTTAGGAGATAATAGCAATCAGCCCCAGCATTTT. Its protein is CASSLGDNSNQPQHF.

In this sample, this clone turned up once. CDR3 sequence: CASSQQGVGANVLTF. Written as DNA, the CDR3 is TGTGCCAGCAGCCAGCAGGGGGTTGGGGCCAACGTCCTGACTTTC. The chain joins TRBV3-1 (or the pseudogene TRBV3-2) to TRBJ2-6; 7 bases fit TRBD1. The CDR3 covers 15 residues. Unmatched junction bases numbered 2, after V lost 3 bases and J lost 3 bases. Germline CDR1 and CDR2: LGHDT and YNNKEL (reference sequence).

This clone was found once. The V gene is TRBV5-4, the J gene TRBJ1-2; 12 nucleotides align to TRBD1. Trimming at V came to 4 bases and at J to 5 bases, leaving 6 bases not matched to a gene. Germline-derived CDR1 and CDR2 are SGHNT and YYREEE (reference sequence). The CDR3 length is 15 residues. The chain's CDR3 is CASSGDRGQGYGYTF. DNA of the CDR3: TGTGCCAGCAGCGGGGACAGGGGGCAGGGTTATGGCTACACCTTC.

The rearrangement joins TRBV9 to TRBJ2-7; D unclear. V lost 0 bases, J lost 0 bases, and 10 bases lay in between. In germline, CDR1 is SGDLS, CDR2 YYNGEE. This CDR3 region has 15 residues. CDR3 residues: CASSVATLPSYEQYF. The CDR3 nucleotides are TGTGCCAGCAGCGTAGCGACCTTACCCTCCTACGAGCAGTACTTC.

CDR3 sequence: CASSLKGGPRDTQYF. CDR3 DNA: TGTGCCAGCAGCTTAAAAGGGGGGCCCCGTGATACGCAGTATTTT. V gene TRBV7-2 combines with J gene TRBJ2-3, with D perhaps assigned TRBD1 or TRBD2 (6 bases each). V dropped 2 bases and J dropped 6 bases, with 15 bases sitting between them. Germline assignment: CDR1 SGHTA and CDR2 FQGNSA. The CDR3 extends over 15 amino acids.